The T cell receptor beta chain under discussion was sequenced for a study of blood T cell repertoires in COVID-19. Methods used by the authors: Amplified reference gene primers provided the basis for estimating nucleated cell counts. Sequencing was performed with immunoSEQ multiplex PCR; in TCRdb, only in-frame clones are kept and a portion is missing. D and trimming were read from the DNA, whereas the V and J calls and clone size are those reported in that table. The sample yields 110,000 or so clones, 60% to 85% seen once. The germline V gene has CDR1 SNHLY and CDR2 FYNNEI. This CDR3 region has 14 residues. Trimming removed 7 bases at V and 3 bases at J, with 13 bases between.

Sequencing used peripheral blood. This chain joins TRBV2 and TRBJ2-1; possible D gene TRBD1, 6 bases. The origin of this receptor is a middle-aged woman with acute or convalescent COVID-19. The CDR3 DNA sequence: TGTGCCAGCATTAGGCAGGGGAACTACAATGAGCAGTTCTTC. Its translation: CASIRQGNYNEQFF.